Listed here are 20 T cell receptor beta chains from one sample, sequenced in a study of follicular helper T cells after annual influenza vaccination. Some clones are missing from TCRdb's copy, which holds only in-frame ones; the method was immunoSEQ multiplex PCR. The data contain roughly 7,900 clones, approximately 88% of them singletons. Specified time point: 2015-2016 season, 7 days after influenza vaccination. The sample was CXCR5+ CD38- circulating T follicular helper cells from blood, taken 7 days after influenza vaccination. The subset denotes: circulating Tfh, non-naive CD4+CXCR5+PD-1+ (ICOS+CD38+ or ICOS-CD38-). All receptors come from an adult who received the influenza vaccine.

By sample fraction, this clone is large. The chain joins TRBV7-8 to TRBJ1-1; D may be TRBD1 (6 bases). The CDR3 length is 13 residues. CDR1 is SGHVS, CDR2 FQNEAQ, per germline. V lost 1 base and J 5 bases, leaving 8 bases between the germline ends. The CDR3 coding sequence is TGTGCCAGCAGCTTAGAAGGGGGGACTGAAGCTTTCTTT. This sequence encodes CASSLEGGTEAFF.

The chain recombines TRBV7-9 with TRBJ2-7; 9 nucleotides line up with TRBD2. The CDR3 consists of 15 residues. V trimming: 4 bases; J trimming: 4 bases; junction bases outside the gene matches: 8. Looked up from germline, CDR1 is SEHNR and CDR2 is FQNEAQ (reference sequence). The CDR3 DNA reads as TGTGCCAGCAGCTCTGGACTAGCGATTTCTTACGAGCAGTACTTC. Translated, it gives CASSSGLAISYEQYF.

V and J are TRBV10-2 and TRBJ1-5, with 8 bases fitting TRBD1. The CDR3 has 15 amino acids. The germline V gene has CDR1 WSHSY and CDR2 SAAADI. V shed 7 bases and J 6 bases; nucleotides not matched to a gene: 11. DNA of the CDR3: TGCGCCAGCAACAACCATGCAGGGGGCGGTCAGCCCCAGCATTTT. This gives the protein CASNNHAGGGQPQHF.

The V call is TRBV5-1, the J call TRBJ2-5; D unresolved. Trimming cost V 0 bases and J 6 bases, with 9 bases left between them. Germline V gene sequence: CDR1 SGHRS, CDR2 YFSETQ. This CDR3 contains 13 residues. The CDR3 nucleotides are TGCGCCAGCAGCTTGGAGCGCTATAAGACCCAGTACTTC. This encodes CASSLERYKTQYF.

J is TRBJ2-5 and V is TRBV5-1, with 7 positions matching TRBD1. Germline V gene data show CDR1 as SGHRS and CDR2 as YFSETQ. Germline trimming cut 4 bases from V and 0 bases from J; bases unmatched to any gene: 6. The CDR3 spans 15 residues. The CDR3 protein is CASSTGTANQETQYF. DNA for the CDR3: TGCGCCAGCAGCACCGGGACAGCCAACCAAGAGACCCAGTACTTC.

The chain employs TRBV6-1 and TRBJ1-2; 10 nucleotides match TRBD1. The CDR3 length is 18 residues. With 4 bases clipped from V and 4 bases from J, the junction kept 15 bases outside the gene matches. Germline V gives CDR1 MNHNS, CDR2 SASEGT. CDR3 in amino acids: CASSGGTGQGRRIYGYTF. The CDR3 nucleotides are TGTGCCAGCAGTGGGGGGACGGGACAGGGGCGGAGGATCTATGGCTACACCTTC.

This sequence joins TRBV7-9 and TRBJ2-3, with D possibly TRBD2 on 7 matching bases. Germline V gene sequence: CDR1 SEHNR, CDR2 FQNEAQ (reference sequence). With 5 bases removed from V and 6 bases from J, the gap between germline ends came to 21 bases. The CDR3 contains 16 residues. In DNA, the CDR3 is TGTGCCAGCAGCGATGTTGGACTAGGGGGATGGGATACGCAGTATTTT. This codes for CASSDVGLGGWDTQYF.

This clone showed up just a few times. V gene TRBV7-9 combines with J gene TRBJ2-7; D is undetermined. The CDR3 covers 12 residues. With 4 bases removed from V and 2 bases from J, the gap between germline ends came to 6 bases. Germline values: CDR1 SEHNR, CDR2 FQNEAQ (reference sequence). The CDR3 loop is CASSSVTYEQYF. The CDR3 coding sequence is TGTGCCAGCAGCTCCGTTACCTACGAGCAGTACTTC.

This chain uses TRBV7-8 with TRBJ1-2; D is possibly TRBD1 (5 bases). CDR3 size: 15 residues. V was shortened by 4 bases and J by 4 bases, with 16 bases between the two germline ends. Germline CDR1 reads SGHVS; CDR2 reads FQNEAQ. For the CDR3, the DNA is TGTGCCAGCAGCTCTACGGCCAGGGTGGGCTATGGCTACACCTTC. This encodes CASSSTARVGYGYTF.

J is TRBJ1-2 and V is TRBV19, with TRBD1 matching 9 bases. The germline CDR1 and CDR2 sequences are LNHDA and SQIVND (reference sequence). V gave up 10 bases and J gave up 5 bases; unmatched junction bases: 14. The CDR3 consists of 15 residues. In DNA form, the CDR3 reads TGTGCCACCTCCCCCGCCGGGACAGGGTTTTATGGCTACACCTTC. It is translated as CATSPAGTGFYGYTF.

J is TRBJ1-2 and V is TRBV13; 7 bases match TRBD1. The CDR3 covers 13 residues. V shed 5 bases, J shed 7 bases, and the junction held 7 bases outside the gene matches. Germline V gene data show CDR1 as PRHDT and CDR2 as FYEKMQ (reference sequence). CDR3: CASSQGQFLGYTF. Here the CDR3 DNA reads TGTGCCAGCAGCCAGGGACAGTTCCTTGGCTACACCTTC.

The chain carries TRBV7-2 and TRBJ2-7; D remains unclear. The CDR3 is 12 residues long. CDR1 is SGHTA and CDR2 is FQGNSA in the germline V gene. With 6 bases removed from V and 4 bases from J, the gap between germline ends came to 10 bases. CDR3 loop: CASSRTEYEQYF. The CDR3 DNA is TGTGCCAGCAGTAGAACAGAATACGAGCAGTACTTC.

The rearrangement uses TRBV18 and TRBJ1-1; D unclear. The CDR3 runs to 16 residues. CDR1 and CDR2 (germline): KGHSH, LQKENI. V was trimmed by 0 bases and J by 3 bases, leaving 14 bases between them. The CDR3 here is CASSPPGLGSDTEAFF. The CDR3 nucleotides read TGTGCCAGCTCACCACCAGGGTTGGGCTCGGACACTGAAGCTTTCTTT.

The chain joins TRBV7-8 to TRBJ2-7; 15 nucleotides line up with TRBD2. V was pared by 4 bases and J by 1 base, with 5 bases of the junction left unmatched. This CDR3 region has 17 residues. Looked up from germline, CDR1 is SGHVS and CDR2 is FQNEAQ. The CDR3 nucleotides read TGTGCCAGCAGCTCGGGACTAGCGGGAGGCACGTCCTACGAGCAGTACTTC. Translation: CASSSGLAGGTSYEQYF.

This clone was detected only once. The V and J genes are TRBV14 and TRBJ2-1, with no clear D. Germline CDR1 and CDR2: SGHDN and FVKESK. The CDR3 has 16 residues. Trimming left V 4 bases short and J 0 bases short, with 13 bases between. The CDR3 is CASSPPGGSSYNEQFF. The CDR3 coding sequence is TGTGCCAGCAGCCCGCCGGGCGGAAGCTCCTACAATGAGCAGTTCTTC.

This chain connects TRBV2 to TRBJ2-5; perhaps TRBD1 as D (7 bases). This CDR3 contains 14 residues. Trimming stripped 11 bases from V and 2 bases from J, with 18 bases between. The germline gives CDR1 SNHLY, CDR2 FYNNEI. Here the CDR3 reads CADSRGTVQETQYF. CDR3 DNA: TGTGCCGATAGCAGGGGGACTGTTCAAGAGACCCAGTACTTC.

The chain links TRBV28 to TRBJ1-1, with D possibly TRBD1 on 5 matching bases. This CDR3 region has 14 residues. Per germline, CDR1 MDHEN and CDR2 SYDVKM. With 3 bases removed from V and 6 bases from J, the gap between germline ends came to 14 bases. The CDR3 bases are TGTGCCAGCAGTTTGGCTACGGGGGGAGCTGAAGCTTTCTTT. Its translation: CASSLATGGAEAFF.

The V call is TRBV7-3, the J call TRBJ1-3; possibly TRBD1 for D (5 bases). Germline lookup yields CDR1 SGHTA and CDR2 FQGTGA. V lost 0 bases, J lost 10 bases, and 13 bases lay in between. There are 14 residues in the CDR3. CDR3 nucleotide sequence: TGTGCCAGCAGCTTAACGGCGGGGGAGAAAACCATATATTTT. Protein sequence: CASSLTAGEKTIYF.

The chain links TRBV30 to TRBJ2-2, with D hard to call. Between the trimmed V and J ends, which lost 0 bases and 4 bases, there was a span of 12 bases. The CDR3 has 15 amino acids. Germline values: CDR1 GTSNPN, CDR2 SVGIG (reference sequence). CDR3: CAWSVLSLGTGELFF. Here the CDR3 DNA reads TGTGCCTGGAGTGTACTCTCTCTGGGCACCGGGGAGCTGTTTTTT.

In its sample, this clone was seen a few times. The genes are TRBV5-8 and TRBJ1-5; D not certain. Looked up from germline, CDR1 is SGHTS and CDR2 is YDEGEE. The CDR3 is 14 residues long. V was shortened by 5 bases and J by 3 bases, with 12 bases between the two germline ends. The CDR3: CASSSTVYNQPQHF. The CDR3 nucleotides read TGTGCCAGCAGTTCGACGGTGTACAATCAGCCCCAGCATTTT.